This entry describes one T cell receptor beta chain. The CDR3 length is 14 residues. CDR1 is MNHEY and CDR2 is SVGAGI in the germline V gene. V was trimmed by 2 bases and J by 1 base, leaving 8 bases between them. This entry is derived from a study of shared clonotypes between healthy human individuals. TCRdb keeps only in-frame clones here, not all; method: immunoSEQ multiplex PCR. Counted here are about 960,000 clones, 60% to 85% occurring once; the ten biggest clones make up about 1.5%. This sequence originates from a man aged 18 to 35 in good health. What was sequenced was memory CD4+ T cells sorted from blood. Subset meaning: CD45RA-negative fraction. The rearrangement uses TRBV6-5 and TRBJ2-5, with no clear D. In DNA, the CDR3 is TGTGCCAGCAGTTACAGTCAGGTCCAAGAGACCCAGTACTTC. Its protein is CASSYSQVQETQYF.